This entry lists 16 T cell receptor beta chains sequenced from one sample in a study of CD8 T cells in ankylosing spondylitis. One entry per CDR3 protein, called by TCRdb with MiXCR from the 5' RACE reads. Of around 250,000 distinct CDR3 sequences listed, under 20% are singletons. Sequences were obtained from blood, either unsorted or a sorted T cell fraction (not recorded which). These receptors were collected from a male donor with ankylosing spondylitis or in good health (not recorded which).

This clonotype occurred many times. V usage is TRBV3-1 and J usage is TRBJ2-1; D unresolved. The germline V gene has CDR1 LGHDT and CDR2 YNNKEL (reference sequence). The CDR3 loop spans 13 amino acids. The ends were cut back, 1 base at V and 8 bases at J, with 9 bases in the middle. The CDR3 is CASSQVGSHEQFF. For the CDR3, the DNA is TGTGCCAGCAGCCAAGTGGGCTCCCATGAGCAGTTCTTC.

This clonotype was observed at least ten times. The chain couples TRBV12-3 or TRBV12-4 to TRBJ2-7; the D gene could be TRBD1 or TRBD2 (5 bases each). V lost 3 bases to trimming and J lost 1 base, with 31 bases between them. The CDR3 covers 21 residues. Here the CDR3 DNA reads TGTGCCAGCAGTTTCGGCACTTATCGGGACCATTCGGCATTAGTATCCTACGAGCAGTACTTC. As protein: CASSFGTYRDHSALVSYEQYF.

This clonotype occurred a few times. The gene calls are TRBV15 and TRBJ1-1; 7 bases match TRBD1. Germline CDR1 LNHNV, CDR2 YYDKDF (reference sequence). The CDR3 is 14 amino acids. Losses at the gene ends were 5 bases for V and 4 bases for J; bases not matched to a gene: 7. The CDR3 region is CATSGHRGGTEAFF. The CDR3 bases are TGTGCCACCAGCGGCCACAGGGGTGGCACTGAAGCTTTCTTT. The whole variable domain, remainder taken from reference TRBV15 and TRBJ1-1, is DAMVIQNPRYQVTQFGKPVTLSCSQTLNHNVMYWYQQKSSQAPKLLFHYYDKDFNNEADTPDNFQSRRPNTSFCFLDIRSPGLGDTAMYLCATSGHRGGTEAFFGQGTRLTVV.

There are a few counts of this clonotype. The chain joins TRBV9 to TRBJ1-1, with D maybe TRBD1 (6 bases). CDR3 length: 18 residues. Deletions cut 4 bases from V and 6 bases from J, with 28 bases between. Germline lookup yields CDR1 SGDLS and CDR2 YYNGEE. CDR3 DNA: TGTGCCAGCAGCCCGCAAGACCTCCGACAGGTTTCGCTTGCTGAAGCTTTCTTT. Amino acids: CASSPQDLRQVSLAEAFF.

This clonotype was counted between two and nine times. The chain couples TRBV6-2 or TRBV6-3 to TRBJ2-7, with TRBD1 identical over 8 bases. The germline V gene has CDR1 MNHEY and CDR2 SVGEGT. The V and J ends lost 10 bases and 1 base, in that order; junction bases with no gene match: 6. This CDR3 has 13 amino acids. This CDR3 is CATVGQASYEQYF. The CDR3 DNA sequence: TGTGCCACCGTGGGACAGGCGTCCTACGAGCAGTACTTC.

V is TRBV3-1 and J is TRBJ1-3; no clear D. Trimming stripped 0 bases from V and 8 bases from J, with 11 bases between. The CDR3 is 14 residues long. Germline V gives CDR1 LGHDT, CDR2 YNNKEL (reference sequence). The CDR3 spells CASSQEDLDDTIYF. The DNA of the CDR3 is TGTGCCAGCAGCCAAGAGGACCTAGACGACACCATATATTTT.

This clonotype came up a few times. The chain carries TRBV4-1 and TRBJ2-1, with D perhaps TRBD1 or TRBD2 (6 bases each). CDR1 and CDR2 (germline): MGHRA, YSYEKL. CDR3 length equals 15 residues. Trimming cost V 5 bases and J 4 bases, with 15 bases left between them. The CDR3 reads CASSLADSGYNEQFF. The DNA for the CDR3 is TGCGCCAGCAGCTTAGCGGACAGCGGGTACAATGAGCAGTTCTTC.

The chain links TRBV5-1 to TRBJ2-1; D not certain. Trimming removed 0 bases at V and 2 bases at J, with 9 bases between. Germline CDR1 is SGHRS and CDR2 is YFSETQ. The CDR3 runs 15 residues. CDR3 bases: TGCGCCAGCAGCTTGGTTCCCGCCCCCTACAATGAGCAGTTCTTC. It translates to CASSLVPAPYNEQFF.

This chain links TRBV27 with TRBJ2-1; D is perhaps TRBD2 (5 bases). Germline loops: CDR1 MNHEY, CDR2 SMNVEV (reference sequence). CDR3 size: 14 residues. Trimming cost V 8 bases and J 7 bases, with 18 bases left between them. The CDR3 bases are TGTGCCAGCGGGCCGGACTGGGGTAAAAATGAGCAGTTCTTC. This gives the protein CASGPDWGKNEQFF.

J is TRBJ1-1 and V is TRBV29-1, with D possibly TRBD1 on 6 matching bases. Trimming removed 5 bases from V and 4 bases from J, with 23 bases in between. CDR1 is SQVTM, CDR2 ANQGSEA, per germline. This CDR3 region has 16 residues. The CDR3 sequence: CSVPRHTDTGTTEAFF. Here the CDR3 DNA reads TGCAGCGTTCCACGCCACACTGATACAGGGACCACTGAAGCTTTCTTT.

This clonotype showed up just a few times. V and J are TRBV15 and TRBJ1-1; possibly TRBD1 for D (5 bases). Deletions cut 0 bases from V and 1 base from J, with 9 bases between. Per the germline V gene, CDR1 is LNHNV and CDR2 is YYDKDF (reference sequence). CDR3 length equals 15 residues. The CDR3 nucleotides are TGTGCCACCAGCAGAGATGGGCAGGGGAACACTGAAGCTTTCTTT. This encodes CATSRDGQGNTEAFF.

In its sample, this clonotype was seen many times. The gene calls are TRBV29-1 and TRBJ2-3; no clear D gene. Between the trimmed V and J ends, which lost 2 bases and 6 bases, there was a span of 9 bases. The CDR3 extends over 12 amino acids. Germline V gene sequence: CDR1 SQVTM, CDR2 ANQGSEA. CDR3 sequence reads: CSVESPADTQYF. CDR3 DNA: TGCAGCGTTGAATCCCCAGCGGATACGCAGTATTTT.

This clonotype has only a few counts. The chain carries TRBV4-3 and TRBJ2-7, with D perhaps matching TRBD1 (6 bases). Trimming removed 0 bases at V and 4 bases at J, with 16 bases between. This CDR3 spans 16 amino acids. Germline CDR1 LGHNA, CDR2 YSLEER. The CDR3 DNA is TGCGCCAGCAGCCAAGATAATTCAGGACAGAGTTACGAGCAGTACTTC. This gives the protein CASSQDNSGQSYEQYF.

This clonotype has more than one count but fewer than ten. The chain has TRBV10-3 and TRBJ1-3, with 7 bases fitting TRBD1. The germline V gene has CDR1 ENHRY and CDR2 SYGVKD. The CDR3 totals 14 residues. With 10 bases clipped from V and 0 bases from J, the junction kept 6 bases outside the gene matches. This chain's CDR3 is CATDRAHSGNTIYF. The CDR3 region has the DNA TGTGCCACCGACAGGGCCCACTCTGGAAACACCATATATTTT.

This clonotype was recorded a few times. The rearrangement uses TRBV7-6 and TRBJ2-3; no clear D. CDR1 and CDR2 from the germline V gene are SGHVS and FNYEAQ. The CDR3 consists of 15 residues. Trimming removed 1 base at V and 0 bases at J, with 8 bases between. CDR3 in DNA: TGTGCCAGCAGCTTAGTTGCGGAAAGCACAGATACGCAGTATTTT. Encoded protein: CASSLVAESTDTQYF.

This chain's CDR3 is CAIGEGCNEQFF. In nucleotides, the CDR3 is TGTGCCATCGGGGAAGGGTGCAATGAGCAGTTCTTC. The J gene is TRBJ2-1, the V gene TRBV10-3; no firm D call. This CDR3 has 12 residues. Per germline, CDR1 ENHRY and CDR2 SYGVKD. V was shortened by 8 bases and J by 6 bases, with 11 bases between the two germline ends.